The clone carrying this T cell receptor beta chain was seen repeatedly, ten times or more. The CDR3 extends over 14 amino acids. J was trimmed by 7 bases and V by 5 bases; bases with no gene match: 3. One entry per CDR3 protein, called by TCRdb with MiXCR from the RT-PCR reads. The sample records a few hundred thousand distinct CDR3 sequences, about 11% being singletons. This sample was included in a study of response to subunit inactivated influenza vaccine. These same data were also listed under a study on T cells expressing NK-cell markers. That report notes: Researchers built TCR beta cDNA using 5'RACE template switching with UMIs. As a fraction of CD8+ T cells, dominant NKG2C+ clonotypes reached roughly 1.0-7.5% in about six donors.

The origin of this receptor is a middle-aged man who received an inactivated influenza vaccine. The chain links TRBV12-3 or TRBV12-4 to TRBJ2-2, with TRBD2 identical over 11 bases. This material consisted of PBMCs from blood, taken on the day of vaccination. DNA for the CDR3: TGTGCCAGCAGTCCAGGGACTAGCGGCGGGGAGCTGTTTTTT. It translates to CASSPGTSGGELFF.